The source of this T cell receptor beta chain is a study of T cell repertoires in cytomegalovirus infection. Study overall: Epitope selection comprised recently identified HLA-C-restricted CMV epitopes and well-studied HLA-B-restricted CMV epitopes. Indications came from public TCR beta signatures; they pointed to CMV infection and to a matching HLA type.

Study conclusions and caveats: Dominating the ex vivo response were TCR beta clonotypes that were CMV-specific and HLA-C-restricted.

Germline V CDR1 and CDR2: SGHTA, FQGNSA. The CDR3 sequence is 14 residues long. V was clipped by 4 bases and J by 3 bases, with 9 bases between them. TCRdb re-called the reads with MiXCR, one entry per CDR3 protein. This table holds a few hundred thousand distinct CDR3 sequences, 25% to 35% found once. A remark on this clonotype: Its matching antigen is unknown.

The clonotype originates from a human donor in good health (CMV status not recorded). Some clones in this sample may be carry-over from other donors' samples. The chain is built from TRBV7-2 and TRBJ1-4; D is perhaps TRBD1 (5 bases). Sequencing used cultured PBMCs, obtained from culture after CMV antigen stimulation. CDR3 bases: TGTGCCAGCAGCTCCGGGGGATCTAATGAAAAACTGTTTTTT. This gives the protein CASSSGGSNEKLFF.